The 22 T cell receptor beta chains presented below share a single source sample, sequenced in a study of shared T cell receptors in the human thymus. This table comes from immunoSEQ multiplex PCR, and its TCRdb copy is limited to in-frame clones, with some not included. Altogether 640,000 or so clones are present, 87% being singletons, with the ten largest covering roughly 0.0089%. The same data also went into a second study, on human thymus T cells.

The source material was thymocytes. The receptors derive from a boy younger than two with a congenital heart defect.

The chain uses TRBV27 and TRBJ2-6, with 8 bases aligning to TRBD1. Trimming cost V 5 bases and J 0 bases; bases outside gene matches: 9. The CDR3 extends over 18 amino acids. Germline V gene sequence: CDR1 MNHEY, CDR2 SMNVEV (reference sequence). CDR3 bases: TGTGCCAGCAGTCCAGACAGGGGACCAACCTCTGGGGCCAACGTCCTGACTTTC. This translates into CASSPDRGPTSGANVLTF.

The chain uses TRBV4-2 and TRBJ1-2; perhaps TRBD1 as D (6 bases). Between the trimmed V and J ends, which lost 0 bases and 7 bases, there was a span of 15 bases. CDR1 and CDR2 from the germline V gene are LGHNA and YNFKEQ. The CDR3 loop spans 15 amino acids. The CDR3 region is CASSQDTGSKSGYTF. CDR3 bases: TGTGCCAGCAGCCAAGATACAGGGTCAAAGAGTGGCTACACCTTC.

The rearrangement links TRBV28 to TRBJ2-1; 9 bases map to TRBD1. The germline V gene has CDR1 MDHEN and CDR2 SYDVKM. V trimming: 5 bases; J trimming: 7 bases; junction bases outside the gene matches: 12. The length of the CDR3 is 16 residues. The DNA for the CDR3 is TGTGCCAGCAGTATCCGTCGGACAGGGGCGCCGAATGAGCAGTTCTTC. Translating gives CASSIRRTGAPNEQFF.

As DNA, the CDR3 is TGTGCCAGTAGTATTGAGTCGGACTTCTATGGCTACACCTTC. Translated: CASSIESDFYGYTF. This rearrangement joins TRBV19 to TRBJ1-2; D uncertain. The V and J ends lost 3 bases and 4 bases respectively, with 12 bases between them. In germline, CDR1 is LNHDA, CDR2 SQIVND (reference sequence). The CDR3 runs to 14 residues.

The V and J genes are TRBV30 and TRBJ1-3; D ambiguous. The CDR3 runs 17 residues. Trimming shortened V by 0 bases and J by 2 bases, and 17 bases separated the two germline ends. The germline V gene encodes CDR1 GTSNPN and CDR2 SVGIG (reference sequence). The CDR3 sequence: CAWSVSVQAGAGNTIYF. As DNA, the CDR3 is TGTGCCTGGAGTGTAAGTGTCCAGGCGGGAGCTGGAAACACCATATATTTT.

The V call is TRBV2, the J call TRBJ2-5, with TRBD2 matching over 11 bases. CDR3 length: 16 amino acids. The junction had 10 bases not matched to a gene; V was cut back by 7 bases and J by 3 bases. Germline CDR1 is SNHLY and CDR2 is FYNNEI. The CDR3, as DNA: TGTGCCAGCACTCCGACTAGCGGGAATGGAGAAGAGACCCAGTACTTC. Protein product: CASTPTSGNGEETQYF.

CDR3 sequence: CASSIAGSPNYGYTF. The CDR3 DNA reads TGTGCCAGTAGTATCGCCGGGTCCCCTAACTATGGCTACACCTTC. The chain employs TRBV19 and TRBJ1-2; D remains unclear. V was clipped by 3 bases and J by 0 bases, with 11 bases between them. The CDR3 extends over 15 amino acids. The germline V gene has CDR1 LNHDA and CDR2 SQIVND (reference sequence). Supplemented by reference TRBV19 and TRBJ1-2, the full variable domain reads DGGITQSPKYLFRKEGQNVTLSCEQNLNHDAMYWYRQDPGQGLRLIYYSQIVNDFQKGDIAEGYSVSREKKESFPLTVTSAQKNPTAFYLCASSIAGSPNYGYTFGSGTRLTVV.

This chain joins TRBV29-1 and TRBJ2-7, with TRBD1 identical over 10 bases. V lost 7 bases, J lost 4 bases, and 7 bases stayed unmatched. Germline CDR1 and CDR2: SQVTM and ANQGSEA. CDR3 length equals 13 residues. CDR3 sequence (DNA): TGCAGCGCCCGGGACAGGGGACGGTACGAGCAGTACTTC. Translating it yields CSARDRGRYEQYF.

The chain carries TRBV5-1 and TRBJ2-3; 10 bases agree with TRBD2. From germline, CDR1 is SGHRS and CDR2 YFSETQ. There are 19 residues in the CDR3. J gave up 4 bases and V 1 base, and 15 bases lay outside the gene matches. DNA of the CDR3: TGCGCCAGCAGCTTGAATTCTTCGGCTAGCGGGAGTAGGTCAGATACGCAGTATTTT. Residues: CASSLNSSASGSRSDTQYF.

J is TRBJ2-7 and V is TRBV5-8; 10 positions agree with TRBD1. The CDR3 consists of 15 residues. Germline assignment: CDR1 SGHTS and CDR2 YDEGEE. V trimming: 2 bases; J trimming: 3 bases; junction bases outside the gene matches: 5. This chain's CDR3 is CASSFGRDRGYEQYF. The CDR3 region has the DNA TGTGCCAGCAGCTTCGGCCGGGACAGGGGCTACGAGCAGTACTTC.

The chain employs TRBV7-6 and TRBJ1-4; tentative D call: TRBD1 (6 bases). The CDR3 is 15 amino acids. V gave up 2 bases and J gave up 7 bases, with 14 bases separating them. The germline CDR1 and CDR2 sequences are SGHVS and FNYEAQ. CDR3 sequence reads: CASSLRRQVPEKLFF. For the CDR3, the DNA is TGTGCCAGCAGCTTACGGAGACAGGTCCCTGAAAAACTGTTTTTT. Drawing the rest from reference TRBV7-6 and TRBJ1-4, the complete variable domain is GAGVSQSPRYKVTKRGQDVALRCDPISGHVSLYWYRQALGQGPEFLTYFNYEAQQDKSGLPNDRFSAERPEGSISTLTIQRTEQRDSAMYRCASSLRRQVPEKLFFGSGTQLSVL.

This sequence joins TRBV28 and TRBJ1-2, with 8 bases aligning to TRBD1. The junction had 9 bases not matched to a gene; V was cut back by 7 bases and J by 5 bases. The CDR3 covers 14 residues. Germline values: CDR1 MDHEN, CDR2 SYDVKM. CDR3 in amino acids: CASMQGASAYGYTF. As DNA, the CDR3 is TGTGCCAGCATGCAGGGGGCGTCCGCATATGGCTACACCTTC.

The chain joins TRBV10-2 to TRBJ2-6; D is possibly TRBD1 (6 bases). Deletions cut 6 bases from V and 3 bases from J, with 15 bases between. CDR3 length: 16 amino acids. The germline CDR1 and CDR2 sequences are WSHSY and SAAADI. In DNA form, the CDR3 reads TGCGCCAGCAGGAAAGAACAGGGTAGTGGGGCCAACGTCCTGACTTTC. Residues: CASRKEQGSGANVLTF.

The table lists this clone with a count of one. This chain uses TRBV7-2 with TRBJ2-3; possible D gene TRBD2, 5 bases. The ends were cut back, 5 bases at V and 0 bases at J, with 12 bases in the middle. The CDR3 is made up of 15 amino acids. Looked up from germline, CDR1 is SGHTA and CDR2 is FQGNSA. The CDR3 loop reads CASSPGRTSTDTQYF. In DNA, the CDR3 is TGTGCCAGCAGCCCGGGGAGAACAAGCACAGATACGCAGTATTTT.

The chain employs TRBV5-6 and TRBJ2-6; no reliable D call. CDR1 SGHDT and CDR2 YYEEEE come from the germline V gene. The CDR3 is 13 amino acids. Trimming stripped 5 bases from V and 2 bases from J, with 5 bases between. CDR3 residues: CASRAAGANVLTF. Written as DNA, the CDR3 is TGTGCCAGCAGGGCGGCTGGGGCCAACGTCCTGACTTTC.

The chain is built from TRBV29-1 and TRBJ2-7; weak D call: TRBD2 (6 bases). V was pared by 4 bases and J by 6 bases, with 13 bases between. The CDR3 consists of 12 residues. Germline CDR1 and CDR2: SQVTM and ANQGSEA. CDR3 in DNA: TGCAGCGTTGTACTAGCTCCGGGCGAGCAGTACTTC. Translated: CSVVLAPGEQYF.

This clone has a single count. V usage is TRBV27 and J usage is TRBJ1-1, with a weak D call TRBD1 (6 bases). Germline V gene data show CDR1 as MNHEY and CDR2 as SMNVEV (reference sequence). There are 13 residues in the CDR3. V gave up 7 bases and J gave up 7 bases, with 16 bases separating them. CDR3 coding DNA: TGTGCCAGCAATAGCCTCCCAGGGGATGAAGCTTTCTTT. The encoded protein is CASNSLPGDEAFF.

The CDR3 is CASSFSLKGYTF. The CDR3 DNA reads as TGTGCCAGCAGCTTTTCACTGAAGGGCTACACCTTC. The chain is built from TRBV5-6 and TRBJ1-2, with no clear D. The CDR3 extends over 12 amino acids. The germline V and J ends were trimmed by 2 bases and 8 bases, with 10 bases remaining between them. Germline CDR1 SGHDT, CDR2 YYEEEE.

The V gene is TRBV5-4, the J gene TRBJ1-2; D not resolved. Trimming stripped 2 bases from V and 5 bases from J, with 19 bases between. The CDR3 has 16 residues. Germline CDR1 and CDR2: SGHNT and YYREEE (reference sequence). The chain's CDR3 is CASSFSREEKGYGYTF. The CDR3 bases are TGTGCCAGCAGCTTCAGTAGGGAGGAAAAAGGTTATGGCTACACCTTC. The full variable domain, completed using reference TRBV5-4 and TRBJ1-2, is ETGVTQSPTHLIKTRGQQVTLRCSSQSGHNTVSWYQQALGQGPQFIFQYYREEENGRGNFPPRFSGLQFPNYSSELNVNALELDDSALYLCASSFSREEKGYGYTFGSGTRLTVV.

CDR3 in amino acids: CASSSYRASNTEAFF. CDR3 in DNA: TGTGCCAGCAGTTCTTACAGGGCCTCGAACACTGAAGCTTTCTTT. V usage is TRBV28 and J usage is TRBJ1-1, with D possibly matching TRBD1 (6 bases). With 4 bases removed from V and 1 base from J, the gap between germline ends came to 13 bases. Germline loops: CDR1 MDHEN, CDR2 SYDVKM. The CDR3 sequence is 15 residues long.

The chain is built from TRBV5-5 and TRBJ1-2; D call uncertain. The CDR3 is made up of 15 amino acids. V lost 4 bases to trimming and J lost 0 bases, with 13 bases between them. Germline V lookup: CDR1 SGHKS, CDR2 YYEKEE (reference sequence). The DNA of the CDR3 is TGTGCCAGCAGCACTAACACCGATTCTAACTATGGCTACACCTTC. It yields the protein CASSTNTDSNYGYTF.

The chain carries TRBV25-1 and TRBJ2-5, with D hard to call. Looked up from germline, CDR1 is MGHDK and CDR2 is SYGVNS. V dropped 1 base and J dropped 2 bases, with 14 bases sitting between them. The CDR3 extends over 16 amino acids. This CDR3 reads CASSELVFGRQETQYF. In nucleotides, the CDR3 is TGTGCCAGCAGTGAATTAGTCTTCGGCAGGCAAGAGACCCAGTACTTC. Drawing the rest from reference TRBV25-1 and TRBJ2-5, the complete variable domain is EADIYQTPRYLVIGTGKKITLECSQTMGHDKMYWYQQDPGMELHLIHYSYGVNSTEKGDLSSESTVSRIRTEHFPLTLESARPSHTSQYLCASSELVFGRQETQYFGPGTRLLVL.